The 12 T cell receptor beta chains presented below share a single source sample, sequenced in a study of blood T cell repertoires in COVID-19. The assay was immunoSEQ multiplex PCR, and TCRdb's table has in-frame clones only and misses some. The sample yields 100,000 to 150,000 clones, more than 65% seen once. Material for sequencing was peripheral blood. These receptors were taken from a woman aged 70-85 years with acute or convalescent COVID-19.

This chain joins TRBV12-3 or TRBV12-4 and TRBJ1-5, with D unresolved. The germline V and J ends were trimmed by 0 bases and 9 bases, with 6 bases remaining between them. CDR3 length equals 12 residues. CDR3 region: CASSLASRPQHF. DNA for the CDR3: TGTGCCAGCAGTTTAGCGTCTCGGCCCCAGCATTTT.

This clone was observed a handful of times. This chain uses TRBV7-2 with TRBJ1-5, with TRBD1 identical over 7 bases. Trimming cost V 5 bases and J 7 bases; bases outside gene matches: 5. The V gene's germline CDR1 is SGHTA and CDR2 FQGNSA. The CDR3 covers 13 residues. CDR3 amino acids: CASSQGQPQPQHF. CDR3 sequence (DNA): TGTGCCAGCAGCCAGGGACAGCCGCAGCCCCAGCATTTT.

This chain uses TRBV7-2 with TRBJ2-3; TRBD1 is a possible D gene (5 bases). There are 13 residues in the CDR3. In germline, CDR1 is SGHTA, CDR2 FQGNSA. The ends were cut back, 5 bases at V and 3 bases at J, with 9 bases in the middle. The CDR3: CASSRPGTDTQYF. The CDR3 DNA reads TGTGCCAGCAGCCGACCAGGGACAGATACGCAGTATTTT.

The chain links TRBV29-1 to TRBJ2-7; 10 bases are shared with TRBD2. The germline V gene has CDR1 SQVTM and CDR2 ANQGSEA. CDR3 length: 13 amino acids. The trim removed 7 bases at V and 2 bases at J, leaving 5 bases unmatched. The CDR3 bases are TGCAGCGCCTCTAGCGGGAGAACCTACGAGCAGTACTTC. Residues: CSASSGRTYEQYF.

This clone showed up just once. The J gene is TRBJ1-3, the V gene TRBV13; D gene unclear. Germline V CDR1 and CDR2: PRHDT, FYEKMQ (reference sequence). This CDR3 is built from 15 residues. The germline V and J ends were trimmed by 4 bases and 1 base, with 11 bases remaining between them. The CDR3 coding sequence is TGTGCCAGCAGCTCCGGAGGGTTATCTGGAAACACCATATATTTT. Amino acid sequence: CASSSGGLSGNTIYF.

The CDR3 bases are TGTGCCAGCAGCTATTCGGCGGGCACTGAAGCTTTCTTT. It codes for CASSYSAGTEAFF. The chain is built from TRBV9 and TRBJ1-1; D not resolved. CDR1 SGDLS and CDR2 YYNGEE come from the germline V gene. V was cut by 4 bases and J by 4 bases, with 11 bases left in between. The CDR3 contains 13 residues. The full variable domain, in which reference TRBV9 and TRBJ1-1 provide the parts outside the CDR3, is DSGVTQTPKHLITATGQRVTLRCSPRSGDLSVYWYQQSLDQGLQFLIQYYNGEERAKGNILERFSAQQFPDLHSELNLSSLELGDSALYFCASSYSAGTEAFFGQGTRLTVV.

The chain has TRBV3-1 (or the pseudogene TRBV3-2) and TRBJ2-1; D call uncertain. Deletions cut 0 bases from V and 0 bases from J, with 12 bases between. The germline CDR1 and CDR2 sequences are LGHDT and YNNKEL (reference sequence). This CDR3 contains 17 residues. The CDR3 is CASSQDISESSYNEQFF. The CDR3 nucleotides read TGTGCCAGCAGCCAAGATATCAGCGAGAGCTCCTACAATGAGCAGTTCTTC.

In DNA form, the CDR3 reads TGTGCCAGCAGTTTATCCGCGGGCACAGATACGCAGTATTTT. It specifies CASSLSAGTDTQYF. This rearrangement joins TRBV27 to TRBJ2-3; D unresolved. V was trimmed by 0 bases and J by 1 base, leaving 5 bases between them. This CDR3 has 14 amino acids. In germline, CDR1 is MNHEY, CDR2 SMNVEV (reference sequence).

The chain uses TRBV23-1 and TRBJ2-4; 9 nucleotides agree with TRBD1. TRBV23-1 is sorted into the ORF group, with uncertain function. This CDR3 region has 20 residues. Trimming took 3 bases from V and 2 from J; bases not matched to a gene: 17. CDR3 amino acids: CASSQKHGTGTPLPKNIQYF. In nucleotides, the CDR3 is TGCGCCAGCAGTCAGAAACACGGGACAGGGACGCCCCTGCCCAAAAACATTCAGTACTTC.

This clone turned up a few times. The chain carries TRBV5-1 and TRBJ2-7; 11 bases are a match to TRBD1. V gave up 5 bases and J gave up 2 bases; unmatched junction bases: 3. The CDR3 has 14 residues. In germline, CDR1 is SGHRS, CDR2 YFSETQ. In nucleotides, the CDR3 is TGCGCCAGCAGATGGGGACAGGGGGCCTACGAGCAGTACTTC. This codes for CASRWGQGAYEQYF.

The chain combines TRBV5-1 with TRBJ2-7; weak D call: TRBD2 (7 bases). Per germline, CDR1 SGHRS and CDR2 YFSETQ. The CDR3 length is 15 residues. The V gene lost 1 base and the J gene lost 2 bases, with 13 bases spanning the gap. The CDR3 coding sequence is TGCGCCAGCAGCTTGAGGGGGGGCTTGACCTACGAGCAGTACTTC. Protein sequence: CASSLRGGLTYEQYF.

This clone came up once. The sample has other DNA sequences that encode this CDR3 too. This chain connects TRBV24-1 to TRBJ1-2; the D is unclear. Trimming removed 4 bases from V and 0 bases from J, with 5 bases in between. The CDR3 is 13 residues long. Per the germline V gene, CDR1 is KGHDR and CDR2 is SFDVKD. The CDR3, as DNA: TGTGCCACCAGTGAAGGAGCTAACTATGGCTACACCTTC. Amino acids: CATSEGANYGYTF.